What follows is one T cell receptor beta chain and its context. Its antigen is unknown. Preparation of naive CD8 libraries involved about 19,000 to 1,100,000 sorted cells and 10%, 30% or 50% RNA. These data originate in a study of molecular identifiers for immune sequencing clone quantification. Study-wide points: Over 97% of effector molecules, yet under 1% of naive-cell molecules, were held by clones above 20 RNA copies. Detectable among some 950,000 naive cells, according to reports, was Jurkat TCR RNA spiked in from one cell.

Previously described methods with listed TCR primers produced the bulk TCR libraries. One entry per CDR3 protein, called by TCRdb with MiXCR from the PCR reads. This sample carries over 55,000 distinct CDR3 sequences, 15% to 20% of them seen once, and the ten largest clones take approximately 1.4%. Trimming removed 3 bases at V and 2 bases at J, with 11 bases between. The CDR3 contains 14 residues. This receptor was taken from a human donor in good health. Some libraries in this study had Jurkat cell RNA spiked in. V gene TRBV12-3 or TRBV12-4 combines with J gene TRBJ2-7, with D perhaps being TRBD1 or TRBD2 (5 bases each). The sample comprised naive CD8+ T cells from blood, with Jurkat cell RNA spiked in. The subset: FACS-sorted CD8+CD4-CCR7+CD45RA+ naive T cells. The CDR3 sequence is CASSFTRDPYEQYF. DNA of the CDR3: TGTGCCAGCAGTTTCACCAGGGACCCCTACGAGCAGTACTTC.